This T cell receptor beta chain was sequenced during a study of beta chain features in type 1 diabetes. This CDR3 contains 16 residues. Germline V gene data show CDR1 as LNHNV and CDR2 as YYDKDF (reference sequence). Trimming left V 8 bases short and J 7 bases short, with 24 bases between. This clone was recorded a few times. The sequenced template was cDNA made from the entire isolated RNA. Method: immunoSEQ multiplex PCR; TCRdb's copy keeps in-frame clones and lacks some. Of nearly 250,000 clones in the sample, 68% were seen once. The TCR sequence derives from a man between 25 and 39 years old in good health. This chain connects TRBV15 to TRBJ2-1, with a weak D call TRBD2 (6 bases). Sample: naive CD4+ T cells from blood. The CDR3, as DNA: TGTGCCACCCAAGCCCGGCGACGGGAGCTTGTGAATGAGCAGTTCTTC. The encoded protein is CATQARRRELVNEQFF.